The 2 T cell receptor beta chains below all came from one sample that was sequenced in a study of CD8+ T cells in alopecia areata. Extracted from the samples, RNA was reverse transcribed into cDNA to serve as the sequencing template. Produced via immunoSEQ multiplex PCR; TCRdb's table is partial and in-frame only. The sample contains approximately 150,000 clones, 55% of which appear only once. Sequencing was done on a sample of CD4+ T cells sorted from blood. These receptor sequences come from a human donor in good health.

The chain has TRBV2 and TRBJ2-2; possibly TRBD1 for D (5 bases). Germline V gives CDR1 SNHLY, CDR2 FYNNEI. Trimming stripped 5 bases from V and 5 bases from J, with 12 bases between. This CDR3 region has 14 residues. CDR3 bases: TGTGCCAGCAGTCCAGTGGGGCGTACCGGGGAGCTGTTTTTT. This encodes CASSPVGRTGELFF. Combining the CDR3 with reference TRBV2 and TRBJ2-2 gives the whole variable domain EPEVTQTPSHQVTQMGQEVILRCVPISNHLYFYWYRQILGQKVEFLVSFYNNEISEKSEIFDDQFSVERPDGSNFTLKIRSTKLEDSAMYFCASSPVGRTGELFFGEGSRLTVL.

The chain uses TRBV10-2 and TRBJ2-3, with TRBD2 identical over 10 bases. The CDR3 contains 17 residues. The germline CDR1 and CDR2 sequences are WSHSY and SAAADI. V lost 5 bases and J lost 2; bases outside the gene matches: 10. CDR3 in amino acids: CASSRAAGGPTTDTQYF. In DNA form, the CDR3 reads TGCGCCAGCAGTCGAGCAGCGGGAGGGCCGACCACAGATACGCAGTATTTT.